Shown below are 5 T cell receptor beta chains from a single sample sequenced in a study of T cells after posttransplantation cyclophosphamide. The table came from immunoSEQ multiplex PCR; TCRdb's copy has only in-frame clones and leaves some out. The record shows around 44,000 clones for this sample, with no singletons present. Sequencing was performed on PBMCs. The source of these receptors is a man aged 35 to 55 in good health, CMV-negative, and a related stem cell transplant donor.

This clone was found a few times. The chain recombines TRBV11-2 with TRBJ1-6; a possible D gene is TRBD1 (5 bases). Germline-derived CDR1 and CDR2 are SGHAT and FQNNGV. Trimming took off 5 bases at V and 10 bases at J, with 12 bases between the two ends. The CDR3 covers 13 residues. CDR3 amino acids: CASSPQGGSPLHF. DNA of the CDR3: TGTGCCAGCAGCCCGCAGGGAGGGTCACCCCTCCACTTT.

The sample holds many counts of this clone. The chain employs TRBV27 and TRBJ2-5, with a possible D match to TRBD1 (6 bases). The ends were cut back, 6 bases at V and 2 bases at J, with 25 bases in the middle. This CDR3 is 18 amino acids long. CDR1 and CDR2 (germline): MNHEY, SMNVEV (reference sequence). In nucleotides, the CDR3 is TGTGCCAGCAGCCTTATCAAAGGAGGCAGGGGAAGGCAAGAGACCCAGTACTTC. It translates to CASSLIKGGRGRQETQYF.

This clone was observed at least ten times. The chain has TRBV4-1 and TRBJ2-3, with 11 bases identical to TRBD2. Germline CDR1 is MGHRA and CDR2 is YSYEKL. Trimming took 4 bases from V and 1 from J; bases not matched to a gene: 7. The CDR3 consists of 17 residues. This chain's CDR3 is CASSRTIAGGGTDTQYF. The CDR3 DNA sequence: TGCGCCAGCAGCCGGACCATAGCGGGAGGGGGCACAGATACGCAGTATTTT.

This chain links TRBV5-1 with TRBJ2-2; maybe TRBD2 (6 bases). In germline, CDR1 is SGHRS, CDR2 YFSETQ. V lost 4 bases, J lost 1 base, and 8 bases lay in between. The CDR3 spans 14 residues. CDR3 sequence (DNA): TGCGCCAGCAGCCTTAGCGGGAACACCGGGGAGCTGTTTTTT. It codes for CASSLSGNTGELFF.

J is TRBJ2-3 and V is TRBV18, with 9 bases that match TRBD2. Germline V gene sequence: CDR1 KGHSH, CDR2 LQKENI. With V trimmed by 0 bases and J by 0 bases, 4 bases remained unmatched. The CDR3 sequence is 17 residues long. The DNA of the CDR3 is TGTGCCAGCTCACCACCTGCGGGGGGGCCTAGCACAGATACGCAGTATTTT. This gives the protein CASSPPAGGPSTDTQYF. The full variable domain, completed using reference TRBV18 and TRBJ2-3, is NAGVMQNPRHLVRRRGQEARLRCSPMKGHSHVYWYRQLPEEGLKFMVYLQKENIIDESGMPKERFSAEFPKEGPSILRIQQVVRGDSAAYFCASSPPAGGPSTDTQYFGPGTRLTVL.